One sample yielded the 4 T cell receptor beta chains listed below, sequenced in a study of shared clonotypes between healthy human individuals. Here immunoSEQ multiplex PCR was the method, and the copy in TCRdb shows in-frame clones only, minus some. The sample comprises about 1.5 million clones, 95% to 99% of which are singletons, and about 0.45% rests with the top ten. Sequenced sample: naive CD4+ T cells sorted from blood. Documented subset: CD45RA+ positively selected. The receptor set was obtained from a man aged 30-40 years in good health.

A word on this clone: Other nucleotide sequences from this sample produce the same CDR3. The CDR3 loop is CASSLAAGGSYEQYF. DNA of the CDR3: TGCGCCAGCAGCTTGGCCGCCGGAGGGAGCTACGAGCAGTACTTC. The gene calls are TRBV5-1 and TRBJ2-7, with a possible D match to TRBD2 (6 bases). The CDR3 totals 15 residues. The V and J ends lost 0 bases and 3 bases respectively, with 13 bases between them. Germline CDR1 SGHRS, CDR2 YFSETQ.

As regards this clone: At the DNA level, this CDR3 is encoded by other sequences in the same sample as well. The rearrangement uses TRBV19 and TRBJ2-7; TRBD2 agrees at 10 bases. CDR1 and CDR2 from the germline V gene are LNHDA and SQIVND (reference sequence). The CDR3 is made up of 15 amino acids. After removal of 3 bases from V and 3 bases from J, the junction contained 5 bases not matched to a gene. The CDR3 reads CASSILSGRGYEQYF. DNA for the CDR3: TGTGCCAGTAGTATCCTAAGCGGGAGGGGCTACGAGCAGTACTTC.

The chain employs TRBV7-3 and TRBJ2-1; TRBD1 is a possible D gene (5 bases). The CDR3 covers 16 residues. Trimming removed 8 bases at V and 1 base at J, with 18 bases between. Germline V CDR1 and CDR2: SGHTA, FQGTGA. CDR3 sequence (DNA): TGTGCCAGCTCTCAACCAGGGCAGGGATCCTACAATGAGCAGTTCTTC. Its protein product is CASSQPGQGSYNEQFF.

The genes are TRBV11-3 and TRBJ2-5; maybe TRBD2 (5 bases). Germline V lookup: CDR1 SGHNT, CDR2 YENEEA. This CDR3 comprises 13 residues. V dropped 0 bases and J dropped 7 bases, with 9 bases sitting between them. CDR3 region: CASSLEGRGTQYF. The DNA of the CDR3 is TGTGCCAGCAGCTTAGAGGGCCGGGGGACCCAGTACTTC.